A single sample is the source of the 23 T cell receptor beta chains below, sequenced in a study of T cell repertoires in ileal Crohn's disease. Only in-frame clones appear in the TCRdb table, and some are missing; sequencing was by immunoSEQ multiplex PCR. The sample holds around 14,000 clones, around three quarters seen once. Input material: ileal tissue. The receptors shown here come from an adult with Crohn's disease.

V and J are TRBV6-1 and TRBJ1-5; TRBD1 agrees at 10 bases. With V trimmed by 7 bases and J by 6 bases, 6 bases remained unmatched. The CDR3 totals 14 residues. Germline CDR1 and CDR2: MNHNS and SASEGT. The CDR3: CASTSDRGVQPQHF. In DNA form, the CDR3 reads TGTGCCAGCACCTCGGACAGGGGGGTTCAGCCCCAGCATTTT.

V is TRBV2 and J is TRBJ1-2, with D perhaps matching TRBD1 (5 bases). Trimming took 8 bases from V and 3 from J, leaving 7 bases between them. Per germline, CDR1 SNHLY and CDR2 FYNNEI. CDR3 length: 11 amino acids. The CDR3 is CASGAYYGYTF. The CDR3 nucleotides are TGTGCCAGCGGGGCTTACTATGGCTACACCTTC.

The chain combines TRBV7-8 with TRBJ2-3; 9 bases line up with TRBD2. CDR3 size: 16 residues. V lost 5 bases to trimming and J lost 2 bases; unmatched junction nucleotides: 8. Germline V gene sequence: CDR1 SGHVS, CDR2 FQNEAQ. The CDR3 DNA reads as TGTGCCAGCAGCGACTTAGCGGGGGTTATCACAGATACGCAGTATTTT. It codes for CASSDLAGVITDTQYF.

The gene calls are TRBV7-9 and TRBJ1-4; D unclear. V lost 5 bases to trimming and J lost 3 bases, with 13 bases between them. The CDR3 spans 15 residues. Germline V CDR1 and CDR2: SEHNR, FQNEAQ (reference sequence). The CDR3 protein is CASSHLTSANEKLFF. In DNA form, the CDR3 reads TGTGCCAGCAGCCATCTGACTTCGGCTAATGAAAAACTGTTTTTT.

The rearrangement joins TRBV5-4 to TRBJ2-3, with unresolved D. Looked up from germline, CDR1 is SGHNT and CDR2 is YYREEE (reference sequence). V was shortened by 2 bases and J by 0 bases, with 13 bases between the two germline ends. This CDR3 spans 16 amino acids. The CDR3 nucleotides are TGTGCCAGCAGCTTCCGGGTTACCGCTAGCACAGATACGCAGTATTTT. Amino acid sequence: CASSFRVTASTDTQYF.

The CDR3 region has the DNA TGTGCCAGCAGCTTAGGGACAGGGGGCATGAACACTGAAGCTTTCTTT. Amino acids: CASSLGTGGMNTEAFF. The chain combines TRBV7-9 with TRBJ1-1; the match to TRBD1 covers 11 bases. V dropped 1 base and J dropped 0; count of bases not matched to a gene: 1. CDR3 length: 16 amino acids. Germline V gives CDR1 SEHNR, CDR2 FQNEAQ (reference sequence).

V is TRBV4-1 and J is TRBJ2-3; D unresolved. The CDR3 has 14 amino acids. In germline, CDR1 is MGHRA, CDR2 YSYEKL. The V and J ends lost 3 bases and 2 bases respectively, with 9 bases between them. As DNA, the CDR3 is TGCGCCAGCAGCCAGACACTCCTCACAGATACGCAGTATTTT. This codes for CASSQTLLTDTQYF.

V is TRBV25-1 and J is TRBJ2-6; D perhaps matches TRBD1 (6 bases). Germline assignment: CDR1 MGHDK and CDR2 SYGVNS. The CDR3 sequence is 15 residues long. V lost 2 bases and J lost 2, with 7 bases in between. The CDR3 DNA reads TGTGCCAGCAGTGAACAGGGGACTGGGGCCAACGTCCTGACTTTC. The encoded protein is CASSEQGTGANVLTF. Combining the CDR3 with reference TRBV25-1 and TRBJ2-6 gives the whole variable domain EADIYQTPRYLVIGTGKKITLECSQTMGHDKMYWYQQDPGMELHLIHYSYGVNSTEKGDLSSESTVSRIRTEHFPLTLESARPSHTSQYLCASSEQGTGANVLTFGAGSRLTVL.

This clone was seen a handful of times. The chain carries TRBV10-1 and TRBJ2-5; 7 positions agree with TRBD2. The germline CDR1 and CDR2 sequences are WNHNN and SYGVQD (reference sequence). CDR3 length equals 16 residues. Trimming at V came to 0 bases and at J to 4 bases, leaving 8 bases not matched to a gene. CDR3 bases: TGCGCCAGCAGTGAGTCGAAGGGACTAAGTTTAGAGACCCAGTACTTC. Its protein is CASSESKGLSLETQYF.

V usage is TRBV19 and J usage is TRBJ2-7, with D possibly TRBD1 on 6 matching bases. CDR3 length equals 15 residues. Trimming pared 7 bases from V and 6 bases from J, leaving 22 bases between. The V gene's germline CDR1 is LNHDA and CDR2 SQIVND (reference sequence). This chain's CDR3 is CASKAGDSPSAEQYF. As DNA, the CDR3 is TGTGCCAGTAAGGCAGGGGATTCGCCTTCCGCCGAGCAGTACTTC.

This chain connects TRBV5-6 to TRBJ1-1; perhaps TRBD1 as D (5 bases). Germline V gene sequence: CDR1 SGHDT, CDR2 YYEEEE. The length of the CDR3 is 14 residues. The ends were cut back, 5 bases at V and 4 bases at J, with 15 bases in the middle. The CDR3 region is CASRGQGVVTEAFF. Written as DNA, the CDR3 is TGTGCCAGCAGGGGGCAGGGTGTTGTCACTGAAGCTTTCTTT.

The rearrangement uses TRBV7-8 and TRBJ2-1; 9 positions agree with TRBD1. From germline, CDR1 is SGHVS and CDR2 FQNEAQ. The CDR3 runs 12 residues. With 4 bases clipped from V and 14 bases from J, the junction kept 6 bases outside the gene matches. The CDR3 sequence is CASSYVQGAKFF. CDR3 DNA sequence: TGTGCCAGCAGCTATGTACAGGGGGCTAAGTTCTTC.

The chain links TRBV7-8 to TRBJ2-3; D gene ambiguous. This CDR3 has 16 residues. V was pared by 5 bases and J by 2 bases, with 17 bases between. The germline CDR1 and CDR2 sequences are SGHVS and FQNEAQ. The CDR3 bases are TGTGCCAGCAGCGCCATCGCTGGAGCCCTCACAGATACGCAGTATTTT. As protein: CASSAIAGALTDTQYF.

The chain carries TRBV30 and TRBJ2-6; 9 nucleotides agree with TRBD1. J gave up 2 bases and V 5 bases, and 7 bases lay outside the gene matches. CDR1 is GTSNPN, CDR2 SVGIG, per germline (reference sequence). The CDR3 contains 16 residues. DNA for the CDR3: TGTGCCTGGGGTGGACAGGGGATAGCTGGGGCCAACGTCCTGACTTTC. Protein sequence: CAWGGQGIAGANVLTF.

V and J are TRBV19 and TRBJ1-5; 7 bases agree with TRBD1. Germline CDR1 is LNHDA and CDR2 is SQIVND (reference sequence). With 5 bases clipped from V and 11 bases from J, the junction kept 15 bases outside the gene matches. This CDR3 spans 15 amino acids. The CDR3 DNA reads as TGTGCCAGTAGTCCCGAGGGGGTTAGACAGGGAACCCAGCATTTT. Its protein is CASSPEGVRQGTQHF.

V and J are TRBV10-3 and TRBJ1-1; no clear D gene. CDR3 size: 13 residues. The ends were cut back, 7 bases at V and 0 bases at J, with 9 bases in the middle. CDR1 and CDR2 from the germline V gene are ENHRY and SYGVKD. Here the CDR3 reads CAITIDMNTEAFF. The CDR3 DNA follows: TGTGCCATCACCATAGACATGAACACTGAAGCTTTCTTT.

The J gene is TRBJ2-1, the V gene TRBV14, with 12 bases lining up with TRBD2. CDR1 is SGHDN and CDR2 is FVKESK in the germline V gene. Unmatched junction bases numbered 7, after V lost 4 bases and J lost 9 bases. The CDR3 totals 15 residues. CDR3 sequence reads: CASSPLAGGPIEQFF. CDR3 DNA: TGTGCCAGCAGCCCGCTAGCGGGAGGGCCGATTGAGCAGTTCTTC. Full variable domain (missing parts from reference TRBV14 and TRBJ2-1): EAGVTQFPSHSVIEKGQTVTLRCDPISGHDNLYWYRRVMGKEIKFLLHFVKESKQDESGMPNNRFLAERTGGTYSTLKVQPAELEDSGVYFCASSPLAGGPIEQFFGPGTRLTVL.

V usage is TRBV5-1 and J usage is TRBJ1-4; D is ambiguous. Germline-derived CDR1 and CDR2 are SGHRS and YFSETQ. The CDR3 covers 11 residues. Trimming took off 5 bases at V and 4 bases at J, with 3 bases between the two ends. CDR3 in DNA: TGCGCCAGCAGACTTAATGAAAAACTGTTTTTT. Protein product: CASRLNEKLFF.

The chain joins TRBV5-1 to TRBJ1-6; TRBD1 is a possible D gene (6 bases). The CDR3 has 14 amino acids. Germline values: CDR1 SGHRS, CDR2 YFSETQ. Trimming pared 0 bases from V and 9 bases from J, leaving 10 bases between. The CDR3 sequence is CASSLEGESSPLHF. Here the CDR3 DNA reads TGCGCCAGCAGCTTGGAGGGGGAGAGTTCACCCCTCCACTTT.

This clone was observed a handful of times. The V call is TRBV5-4, the J call TRBJ2-3; TRBD1 agrees at 8 bases. The ends lost 5 bases at V and 3 bases at J; junction bases unmatched: 5. Germline V CDR1 and CDR2: SGHNT, YYREEE (reference sequence). The CDR3 runs 14 residues. The CDR3 nucleotides are TGTGCCAGCAGAGGACAGGGAATGACAGATACGCAGTATTTT. Its translation: CASRGQGMTDTQYF.

CDR3 sequence reads: CASSEEMATTIYEQYF. Written as DNA, the CDR3 is TGTGCCAGCAGTGAAGAAATGGCAACCACCATATACGAGCAGTACTTC. The genes are TRBV6-1 and TRBJ2-7, with D unresolved. V dropped 1 base and J dropped 4 bases, with 17 bases sitting between them. The V gene's germline CDR1 is MNHNS and CDR2 SASEGT. This CDR3 region has 16 residues.

J is TRBJ2-1 and V is TRBV19; 8 bases are a match to TRBD2. V lost 7 bases and J lost 0; bases outside the gene matches: 5. This CDR3 is 15 amino acids long. The V gene's germline CDR1 is LNHDA and CDR2 SQIVND (reference sequence). Written as DNA, the CDR3 is TGTGCCAGTACCCTTAGCGGGGACTCCTACAATGAGCAGTTCTTC. It translates to CASTLSGDSYNEQFF.

This clone has more than one count but fewer than ten. This chain joins TRBV5-4 and TRBJ2-3, with TRBD2 matching 9 bases. J was trimmed by 0 bases and V by 4 bases; bases with no gene match: 6. CDR1 is SGHNT and CDR2 is YYREEE in the germline V gene (reference sequence). The CDR3 runs to 16 residues. The CDR3, as DNA: TGTGCCAGCAGCGTAGCGGGGGCTTTTAGCACAGATACGCAGTATTTT. Translated, it gives CASSVAGAFSTDTQYF. Combining the CDR3 with reference TRBV5-4 and TRBJ2-3 gives the whole variable domain ETGVTQSPTHLIKTRGQQVTLRCSSQSGHNTVSWYQQALGQGPQFIFQYYREEENGRGNFPPRFSGLQFPNYSSELNVNALELDDSALYLCASSVAGAFSTDTQYFGPGTRLTVL.